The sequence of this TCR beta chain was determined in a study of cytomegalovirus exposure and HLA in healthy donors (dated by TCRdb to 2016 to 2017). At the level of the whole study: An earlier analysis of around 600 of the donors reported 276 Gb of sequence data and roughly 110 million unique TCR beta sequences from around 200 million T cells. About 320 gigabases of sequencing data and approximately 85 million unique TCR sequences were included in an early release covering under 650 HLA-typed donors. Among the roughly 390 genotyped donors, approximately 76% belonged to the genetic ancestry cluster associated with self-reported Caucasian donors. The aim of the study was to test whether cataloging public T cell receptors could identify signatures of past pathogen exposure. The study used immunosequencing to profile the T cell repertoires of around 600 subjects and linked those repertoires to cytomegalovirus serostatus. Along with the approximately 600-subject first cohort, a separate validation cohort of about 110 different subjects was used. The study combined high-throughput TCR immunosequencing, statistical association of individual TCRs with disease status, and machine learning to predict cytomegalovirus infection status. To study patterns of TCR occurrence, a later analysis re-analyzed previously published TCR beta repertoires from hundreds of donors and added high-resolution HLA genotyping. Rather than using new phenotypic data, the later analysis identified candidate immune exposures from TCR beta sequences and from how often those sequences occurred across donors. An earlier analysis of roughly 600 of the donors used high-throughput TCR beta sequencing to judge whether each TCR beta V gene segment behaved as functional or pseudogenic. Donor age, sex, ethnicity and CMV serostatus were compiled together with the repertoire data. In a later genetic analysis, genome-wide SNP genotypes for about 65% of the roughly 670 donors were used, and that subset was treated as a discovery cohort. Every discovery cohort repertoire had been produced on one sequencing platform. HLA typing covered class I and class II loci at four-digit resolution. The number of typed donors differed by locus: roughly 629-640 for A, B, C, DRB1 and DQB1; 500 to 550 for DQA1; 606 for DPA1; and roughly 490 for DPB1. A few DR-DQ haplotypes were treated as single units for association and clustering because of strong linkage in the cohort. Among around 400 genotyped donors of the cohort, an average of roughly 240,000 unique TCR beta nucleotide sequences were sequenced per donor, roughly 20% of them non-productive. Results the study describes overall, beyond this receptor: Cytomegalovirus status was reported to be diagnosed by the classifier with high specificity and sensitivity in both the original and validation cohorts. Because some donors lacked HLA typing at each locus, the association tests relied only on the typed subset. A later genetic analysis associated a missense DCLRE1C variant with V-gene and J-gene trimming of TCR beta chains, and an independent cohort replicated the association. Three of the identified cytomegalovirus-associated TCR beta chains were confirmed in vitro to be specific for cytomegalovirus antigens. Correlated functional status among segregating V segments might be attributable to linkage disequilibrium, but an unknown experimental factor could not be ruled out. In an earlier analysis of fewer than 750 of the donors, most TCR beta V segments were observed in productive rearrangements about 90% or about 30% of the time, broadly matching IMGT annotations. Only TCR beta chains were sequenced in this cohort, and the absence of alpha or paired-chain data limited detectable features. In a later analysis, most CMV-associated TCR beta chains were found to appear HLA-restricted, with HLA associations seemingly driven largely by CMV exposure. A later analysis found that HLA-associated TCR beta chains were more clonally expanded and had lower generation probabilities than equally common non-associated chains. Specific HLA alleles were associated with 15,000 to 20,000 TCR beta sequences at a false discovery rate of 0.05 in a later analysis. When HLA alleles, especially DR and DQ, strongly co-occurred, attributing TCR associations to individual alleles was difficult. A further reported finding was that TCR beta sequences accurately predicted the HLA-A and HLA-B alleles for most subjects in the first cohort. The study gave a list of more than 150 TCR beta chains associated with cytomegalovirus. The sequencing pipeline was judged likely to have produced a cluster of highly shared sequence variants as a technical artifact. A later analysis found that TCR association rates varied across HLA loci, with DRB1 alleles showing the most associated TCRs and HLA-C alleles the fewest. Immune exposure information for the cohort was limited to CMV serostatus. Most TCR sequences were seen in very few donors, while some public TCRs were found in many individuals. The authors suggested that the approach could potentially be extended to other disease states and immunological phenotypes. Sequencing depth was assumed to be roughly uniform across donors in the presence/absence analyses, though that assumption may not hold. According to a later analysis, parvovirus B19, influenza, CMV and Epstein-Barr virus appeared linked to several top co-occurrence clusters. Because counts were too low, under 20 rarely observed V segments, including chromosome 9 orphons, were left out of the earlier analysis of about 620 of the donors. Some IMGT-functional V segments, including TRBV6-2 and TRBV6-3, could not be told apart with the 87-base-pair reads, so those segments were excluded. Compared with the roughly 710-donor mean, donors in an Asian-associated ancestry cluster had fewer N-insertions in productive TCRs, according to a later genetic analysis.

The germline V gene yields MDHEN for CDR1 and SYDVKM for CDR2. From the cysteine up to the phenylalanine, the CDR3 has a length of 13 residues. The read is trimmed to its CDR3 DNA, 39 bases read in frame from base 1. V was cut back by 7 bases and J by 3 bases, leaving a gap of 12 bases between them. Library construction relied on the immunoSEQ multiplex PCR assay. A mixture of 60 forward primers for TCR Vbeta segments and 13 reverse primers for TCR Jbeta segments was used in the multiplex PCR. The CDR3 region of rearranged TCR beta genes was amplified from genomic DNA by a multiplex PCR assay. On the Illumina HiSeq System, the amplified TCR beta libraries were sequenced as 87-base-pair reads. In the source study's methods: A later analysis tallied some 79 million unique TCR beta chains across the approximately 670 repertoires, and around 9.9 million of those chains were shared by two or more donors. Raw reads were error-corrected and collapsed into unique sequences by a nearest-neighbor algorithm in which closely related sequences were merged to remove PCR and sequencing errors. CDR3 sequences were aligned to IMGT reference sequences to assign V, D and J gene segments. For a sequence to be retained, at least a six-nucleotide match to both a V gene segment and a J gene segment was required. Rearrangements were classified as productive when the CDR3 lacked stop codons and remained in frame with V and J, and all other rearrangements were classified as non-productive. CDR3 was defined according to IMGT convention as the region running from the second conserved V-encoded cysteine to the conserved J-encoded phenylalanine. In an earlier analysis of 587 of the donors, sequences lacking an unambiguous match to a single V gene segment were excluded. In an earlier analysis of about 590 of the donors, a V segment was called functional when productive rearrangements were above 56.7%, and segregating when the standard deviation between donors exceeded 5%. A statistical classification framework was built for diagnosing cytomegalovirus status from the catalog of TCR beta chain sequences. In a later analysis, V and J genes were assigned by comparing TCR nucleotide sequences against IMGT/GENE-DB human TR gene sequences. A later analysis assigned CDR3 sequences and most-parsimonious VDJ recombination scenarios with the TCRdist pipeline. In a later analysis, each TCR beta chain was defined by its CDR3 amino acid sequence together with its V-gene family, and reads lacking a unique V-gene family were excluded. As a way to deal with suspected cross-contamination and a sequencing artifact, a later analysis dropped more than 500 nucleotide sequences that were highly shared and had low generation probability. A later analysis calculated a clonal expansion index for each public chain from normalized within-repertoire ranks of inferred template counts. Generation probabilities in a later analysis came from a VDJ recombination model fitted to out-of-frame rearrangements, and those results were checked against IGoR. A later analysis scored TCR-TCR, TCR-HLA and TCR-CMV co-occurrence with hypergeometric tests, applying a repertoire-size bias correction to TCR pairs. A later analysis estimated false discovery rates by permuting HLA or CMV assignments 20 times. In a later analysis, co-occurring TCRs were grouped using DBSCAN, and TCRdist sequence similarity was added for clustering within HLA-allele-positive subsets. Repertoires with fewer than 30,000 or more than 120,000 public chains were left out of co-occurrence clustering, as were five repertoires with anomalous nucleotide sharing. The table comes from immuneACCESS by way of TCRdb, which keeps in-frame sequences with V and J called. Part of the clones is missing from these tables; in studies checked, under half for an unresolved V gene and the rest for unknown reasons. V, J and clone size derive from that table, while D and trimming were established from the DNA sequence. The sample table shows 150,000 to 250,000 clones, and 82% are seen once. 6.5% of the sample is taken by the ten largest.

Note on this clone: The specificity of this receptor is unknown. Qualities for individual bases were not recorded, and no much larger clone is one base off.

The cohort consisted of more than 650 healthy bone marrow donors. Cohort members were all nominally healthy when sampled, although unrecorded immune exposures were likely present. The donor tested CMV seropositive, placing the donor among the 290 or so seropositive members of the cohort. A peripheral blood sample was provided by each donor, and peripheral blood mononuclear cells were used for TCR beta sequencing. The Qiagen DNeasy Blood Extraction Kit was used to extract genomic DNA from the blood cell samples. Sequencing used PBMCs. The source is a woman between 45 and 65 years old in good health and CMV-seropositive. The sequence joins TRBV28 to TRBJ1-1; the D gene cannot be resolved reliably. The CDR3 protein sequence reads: CASTEPRDTEAFF. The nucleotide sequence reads TGTGCCAGCACCGAACCCCGGGACACTGAAGCTTTCTTT.